The 19 T cell receptor beta chains below come from one sample, sequenced in a study of blood T cell repertoires in COVID-19. Sequencing was performed with immunoSEQ multiplex PCR; in TCRdb, only in-frame clones are kept and a portion is missing. The sample contains a few hundred thousand clones, roughly nine tenths of which appear only once. Material: peripheral blood. The receptor source for this set is a man between 35 and 55 years old with active or convalescent COVID-19.

The chain combines TRBV5-4 with TRBJ1-6, with D maybe TRBD1 (5 bases). Germline CDR1 reads SGHNT; CDR2 reads YYREEE (reference sequence). The CDR3 extends over 15 amino acids. With 0 bases removed from V and 7 bases from J, the gap between germline ends came to 11 bases. The CDR3 loop reads CASSLGGQGNSPLHF. The CDR3, as DNA: TGTGCCAGCAGCTTGGGTGGGCAGGGAAATTCACCCCTCCACTTT.

The chain combines TRBV5-6 with TRBJ1-4, with a weak D call TRBD1 (5 bases). Germline CDR1 is SGHDT and CDR2 is YYEEEE. Trimming stripped 6 bases from V and 4 bases from J, with 13 bases between. This CDR3 has 14 amino acids. The chain's CDR3 is CASTFGGYNEKLFF. Written as DNA, the CDR3 is TGTGCCAGCACCTTTGGGGGGTATAATGAAAAACTGTTTTTT.

This CDR3 is CASHATSGVRRPTDTQYF. The CDR3 coding sequence is TGTGCCAGCCATGCGACTAGCGGGGTCAGACGGCCCACAGATACGCAGTATTTT. V gene TRBV21-1 combines with J gene TRBJ2-3; the D segment call TRBD2 is taken from the table without a DNA check. TRBV21-1 is tagged as a pseudogene. The CDR3 length is 18 residues.

The chain uses TRBV10-1 and TRBJ2-5, with 11 bases identical to TRBD1. This CDR3 is built from 15 residues. V lost 2 bases, J lost 4 bases, and 3 bases stayed unmatched. CDR1 WNHNN and CDR2 SYGVQD come from the germline V gene (reference sequence). CDR3 coding DNA: TGCGCCAGCAGTGAGGGACAGGGGGCTGGAGAGACCCAGTACTTC. This codes for CASSEGQGAGETQYF.

The chain links TRBV27 to TRBJ1-1; 8 bases are a match to TRBD1. CDR1 is MNHEY and CDR2 is SMNVEV in the germline V gene (reference sequence). This CDR3 region has 15 residues. After removal of 4 bases from V and 0 bases from J, the junction contained 4 bases not matched to a gene. CDR3 bases: TGTGCCAGCAGTTCGAGACAGGGGTTGAACACTGAAGCTTTCTTT. Translating it yields CASSSRQGLNTEAFF.

V gene TRBV27 combines with J gene TRBJ2-7; no clear D. V lost 3 bases to trimming and J lost 5 bases, with 23 bases between them. The CDR3 has 17 residues. Germline V gene lookup returns CDR1 MNHEY and CDR2 SMNVEV (reference sequence). In DNA form, the CDR3 reads TGTGCCAGCAGTTTTACCCCGAGTCGTGTGAGAGTCCACGAGCAGTACTTC. Translating it yields CASSFTPSRVRVHEQYF.

V gene TRBV5-1 combines with J gene TRBJ2-5; TRBD2 is a possible D gene (6 bases). Deletions cut 2 bases from V and 0 bases from J, with 11 bases between. The CDR3 sequence is 15 residues long. Germline CDR1 and CDR2: SGHRS and YFSETQ. CDR3 amino acids: CASSFRSGYQETQYF. CDR3 sequence (DNA): TGCGCCAGCAGCTTCCGTAGCGGTTACCAAGAGACCCAGTACTTC.

CDR3 protein: CATSAGQGWNEQYF. The CDR3 coding sequence is TGTGCCACCAGTGCGGGACAGGGGTGGAACGAGCAGTACTTC. The chain combines TRBV24-1 with TRBJ2-7, with 10 bases matching TRBD1. Germline CDR1 KGHDR, CDR2 SFDVKD. Trimming at V came to 5 bases and at J to 5 bases, leaving 5 bases not matched to a gene. The CDR3 totals 14 residues.

This clone was seen once. Other nucleotide sequences in the sample specify the same CDR3. The J gene is TRBJ1-5, the V gene TRBV27; weak D call: TRBD1 (5 bases). This CDR3 contains 14 residues. Trimming took off 0 bases at V and 4 bases at J, with 7 bases between the two ends. Germline CDR1 MNHEY, CDR2 SMNVEV (reference sequence). The CDR3 DNA follows: TGTGCCAGCAGTTTATCCGGGGGGAATCAGCCCCAGCATTTT. It translates to CASSLSGGNQPQHF.

The V and J genes are TRBV9 and TRBJ2-7; 8 bases align to TRBD2. Trimming cost V 0 bases and J 5 bases; bases outside gene matches: 10. Looked up from germline, CDR1 is SGDLS and CDR2 is YYNGEE. This CDR3 spans 16 amino acids. CDR3 coding DNA: TGTGCCAGCAGCGTAGCGGGAGGGAGCGGGCAGGACGAGCAGTACTTC. Its translation: CASSVAGGSGQDEQYF.

The V gene is TRBV30, the J gene TRBJ2-1, with 9 bases lining up with TRBD2. J gave up 7 bases and V 3 bases, and 25 bases lay outside the gene matches. The CDR3 is 20 residues long. The germline V gene encodes CDR1 GTSNPN and CDR2 SVGIG (reference sequence). CDR3 region: CAWRAGSPEGLAKTWNEQFF. For the CDR3, the DNA is TGTGCCTGGAGGGCCGGGAGCCCAGAGGGACTAGCCAAGACTTGGAATGAGCAGTTCTTC.

This chain joins TRBV9 and TRBJ2-7; TRBD2 agrees at 11 bases. The V segment lost 3 bases and the J segment 6 bases; nucleotides outside the gene matches: 5. The CDR3 consists of 14 residues. Germline assignment: CDR1 SGDLS and CDR2 YYNGEE. The CDR3 region has the DNA TGTGCCAGCAGCGCAGGGCTAGCGGGAGGCGAGCAGTACTTC. Translated, it gives CASSAGLAGGEQYF.

The chain recombines TRBV5-1 with TRBJ1-1; 9 bases agree with TRBD1. There are 15 residues in the CDR3. CDR1 SGHRS and CDR2 YFSETQ come from the germline V gene. Trimming took 7 bases from V and 1 from J; bases not matched to a gene: 8. In nucleotides, the CDR3 is TGCGCCAGCTTCCTCGGGGGACAGGGGAACACTGAAGCTTTCTTT. Amino acids: CASFLGGQGNTEAFF.

This chain connects TRBV28 to TRBJ1-6; 9 nucleotides agree with TRBD1. V was clipped by 6 bases and J by 5 bases; unmatched bases: 11. The CDR3 length is 17 residues. Germline CDR1 is MDHEN and CDR2 is SYDVKM. This chain's CDR3 is CASSDIFRDRDNSPLHF. The CDR3 DNA is TGTGCCAGCAGCGACATCTTCCGGGACAGGGATAATTCACCCCTCCACTTT.

This chain connects TRBV10-1 to TRBJ1-1; D uncertain. CDR3 length: 12 amino acids. The ends were cut back, 8 bases at V and 1 base at J, with 8 bases in the middle. Germline values: CDR1 WNHNN, CDR2 SYGVQD (reference sequence). CDR3 coding DNA: TGCGCCAGCCCGTTCTGGAACACTGAAGCTTTCTTT. Its translation is CASPFWNTEAFF.

The V and J genes are TRBV28 and TRBJ1-5, with 7 positions matching TRBD1. V gave up 2 bases and J gave up 1 base; unmatched junction bases: 5. The CDR3 totals 16 residues. The germline V gene encodes CDR1 MDHEN and CDR2 SYDVKM. CDR3 sequence: CASSLRGGVSNQPQHF. In nucleotides, the CDR3 is TGTGCCAGCAGTTTACGAGGGGGCGTGAGCAATCAGCCCCAGCATTTT.

The chain employs TRBV7-6 and TRBJ2-1; TRBD1 is a possible D gene (5 bases). CDR3 length equals 15 residues. CDR1 and CDR2 from the germline V gene are SGHVS and FNYEAQ. V was pared by 5 bases and J by 7 bases, with 18 bases between. The CDR3 loop is CASSKQEEGLNEQFF. The CDR3 nucleotides are TGTGCCAGCAGCAAACAGGAAGAAGGGCTTAATGAGCAGTTCTTC.

The chain carries TRBV4-1 and TRBJ2-5, with 9 positions matching TRBD1. The CDR3 is 15 residues long. Germline V gene lookup returns CDR1 MGHRA and CDR2 YSYEKL. V lost 4 bases and J lost 5; bases outside the gene matches: 8. The CDR3 loop is CASSRGQGGVETQYF. As DNA, the CDR3 is TGCGCCAGCAGCCGGGGACAGGGCGGGGTCGAGACCCAGTACTTC.

J is TRBJ1-6 and V is TRBV27; D gene unclear. CDR3 length equals 13 residues. CDR1 and CDR2 (germline): MNHEY, SMNVEV (reference sequence). V gave up 5 bases and J gave up 7 bases, with 9 bases separating them. The CDR3 protein is CASSQHKNSPLHF. CDR3 bases: TGTGCCAGCAGTCAACACAAAAATTCACCCCTCCACTTT.